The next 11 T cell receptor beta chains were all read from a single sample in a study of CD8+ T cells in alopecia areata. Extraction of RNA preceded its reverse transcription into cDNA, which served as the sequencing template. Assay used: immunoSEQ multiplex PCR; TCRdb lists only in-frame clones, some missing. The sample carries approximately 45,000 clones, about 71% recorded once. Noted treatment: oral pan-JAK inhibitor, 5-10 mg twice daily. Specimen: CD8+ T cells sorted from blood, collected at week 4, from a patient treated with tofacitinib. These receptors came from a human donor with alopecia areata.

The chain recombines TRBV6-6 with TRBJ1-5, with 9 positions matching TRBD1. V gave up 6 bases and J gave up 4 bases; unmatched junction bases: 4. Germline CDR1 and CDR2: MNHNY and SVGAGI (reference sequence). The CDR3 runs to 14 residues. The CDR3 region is CASSLGTGNQPQHF. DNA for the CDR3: TGTGCCAGCAGCCTCGGGACAGGGAATCAGCCCCAGCATTTT.

DNA of the CDR3: TGTGCCAGTAGTACCTTCCCACAGGGCCTGGACACTGAAGCTTTCTTT. It is translated as CASSTFPQGLDTEAFF. The chain has TRBV19 and TRBJ1-1, with a tentative D call TRBD1 (6 bases). CDR3 length: 16 residues. Germline values: CDR1 LNHDA, CDR2 SQIVND (reference sequence). V lost 4 bases to trimming and J lost 3 bases, with 18 bases between them.

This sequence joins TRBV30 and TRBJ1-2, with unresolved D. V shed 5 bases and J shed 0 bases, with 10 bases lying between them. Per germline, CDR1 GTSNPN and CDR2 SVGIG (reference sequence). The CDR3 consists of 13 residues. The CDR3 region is CAWQDGSNYGYTF. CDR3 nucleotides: TGTGCCTGGCAGGACGGATCTAACTATGGCTACACCTTC.

The CDR3, as DNA: TGTGCCAGCAGTTACAGGCCCGCTAACTATGGCTACACCTTC. It is translated as CASSYRPANYGYTF. The gene calls are TRBV6-5 and TRBJ1-2; no reliable D call. Germline V gene sequence: CDR1 MNHEY, CDR2 SVGAGI. V lost 2 bases and J 0 bases, leaving 7 bases between the germline ends. The CDR3 extends over 14 amino acids.

CDR3 coding DNA: TGTGCCAGCAGCCCGAGGACAGGGACAGACTACGAGCAGTACTTC. Translation gives CASSPRTGTDYEQYF. The rearrangement uses TRBV6-6 and TRBJ2-7, with 8 bases identical to TRBD1. Germline V lookup: CDR1 MNHNY, CDR2 SVGAGI (reference sequence). The CDR3 extends over 15 amino acids. V lost 6 bases, J lost 3 bases, and 10 bases stayed unmatched.

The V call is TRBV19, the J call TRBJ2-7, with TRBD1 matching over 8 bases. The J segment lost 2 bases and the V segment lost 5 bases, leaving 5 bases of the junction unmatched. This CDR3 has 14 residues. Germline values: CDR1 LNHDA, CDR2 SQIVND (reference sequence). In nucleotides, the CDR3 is TGTGCCAGTAGTGTCGACAGGGGACCCTACGAGCAGTACTTC. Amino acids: CASSVDRGPYEQYF.

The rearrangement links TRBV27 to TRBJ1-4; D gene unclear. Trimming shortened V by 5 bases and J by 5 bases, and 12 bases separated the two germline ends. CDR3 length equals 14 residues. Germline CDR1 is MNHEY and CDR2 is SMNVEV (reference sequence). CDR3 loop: CASSPQMNNEKLFF. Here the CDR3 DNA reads TGTGCCAGCAGTCCCCAAATGAACAATGAAAAACTGTTTTTT. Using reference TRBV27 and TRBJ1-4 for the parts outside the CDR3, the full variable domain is EAQVTQNPRYLITVTGKKLTVTCSQNMNHEYMSWYRQDPGLGLRQIYYSMNVEVTDKGDVPEGYKVSRKEKRNFPLILESPSPNQTSLYFCASSPQMNNEKLFFGSGTQLSVL.

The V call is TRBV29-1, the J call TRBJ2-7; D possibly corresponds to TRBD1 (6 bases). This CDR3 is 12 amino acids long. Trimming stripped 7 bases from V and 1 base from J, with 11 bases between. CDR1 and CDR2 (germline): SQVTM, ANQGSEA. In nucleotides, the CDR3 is TGCAGCGCTACACAGGGTTCCTACGAGCAGTACTTC. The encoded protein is CSATQGSYEQYF.

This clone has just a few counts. CDR3 nucleotide sequence: TGTGCCAGCAGCTTAGGCGGGGGAGAATACAATGAGCAGTTCTTC. Its protein is CASSLGGGEYNEQFF. The chain employs TRBV7-9 and TRBJ2-1, with 7 nucleotides matching TRBD2. Germline V gene sequence: CDR1 SEHNR, CDR2 FQNEAQ (reference sequence). V lost 1 base and J lost 4; bases outside the gene matches: 4. The length of the CDR3 is 15 residues.

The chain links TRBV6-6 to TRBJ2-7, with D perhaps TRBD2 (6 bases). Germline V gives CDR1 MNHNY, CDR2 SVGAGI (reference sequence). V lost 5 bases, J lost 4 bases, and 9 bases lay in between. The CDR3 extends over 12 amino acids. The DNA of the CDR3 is TGTGCCAGCAGTATCGGGACTTACGAGCAGTACTTC. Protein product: CASSIGTYEQYF.

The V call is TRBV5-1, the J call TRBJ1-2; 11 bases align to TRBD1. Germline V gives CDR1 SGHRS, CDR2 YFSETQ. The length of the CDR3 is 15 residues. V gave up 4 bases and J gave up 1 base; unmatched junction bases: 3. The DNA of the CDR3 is TGCGCCAGCAGCCCGGACAGGGGGCGTAACTATGGCTACACCTTC. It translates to CASSPDRGRNYGYTF.